This T cell receptor (beta chain) is drawn from a study of tumor and adjacent non-tumor tissue in lung cancer. Study at large: Patients comprised 12 adenocarcinoma, a couple of squamous cell carcinoma and 1 small cell lung cancer.

The template was RNA from unsorted bulk tissue. More than 3 cm separated this lung sample from the edge of the tumor. Donors were chemotherapy-naive, newly diagnosed lung cancer surgical patients in China, August–November 2014. The V gene lost 1 base and the J gene lost 4 bases, with 11 bases spanning the gap. The CDR3 has 15 residues. Per germline, CDR1 SGHRS and CDR2 YFSETQ. A modified ARM-PCR protocol with three rounds of nested PCR amplified TCRbeta. TCRdb itself ran the multiplex PCR reads through MiXCR, one entry per CDR3 protein. This sample has over 80,000 distinct CDR3 sequences, with 75% to 85% found just once.

The sample was distant non-tumor lung tissue. The chain combines TRBV5-1 with TRBJ1-4; maybe TRBD1 (5 bases). The TCR comes from a man in his sixties with small cell lung cancer. This chain's CDR3 is CASSLWGNLNEKLFF. In nucleotides, the CDR3 is TGCGCCAGCAGCTTGTGGGGGAACCTTAATGAAAAACTGTTTTTT.